Each of the 5 T cell receptor beta chains below was sequenced from the same sample in a study of cytomegalovirus exposure and HLA in healthy donors. In the PCR, 60 Vbeta and 13 Jbeta primers were used. Libraries were prepared by immunoSEQ multiplex PCR; TCRdb keeps only in-frame clonotypes and omits some of them. The sample yields about 120,000 clones, 63% seen once. The sample comprised PBMCs. The source is a man aged 35 to 55 in good health and CMV-seropositive.

This clone has only one observation. The V and J genes are TRBV4-3 and TRBJ2-7, with TRBD1 as a possible D gene (6 bases). V lost 4 bases and J lost 0, with 13 bases in between. Germline values: CDR1 LGHNA, CDR2 YSLEER. The CDR3 runs to 15 residues. CDR3 DNA sequence: TGCGCCAGCAGCCGTTTAAGGGACACCTCCTACGAGCAGTACTTC. Protein: CASSRLRDTSYEQYF.

This clone was observed a single time. The gene calls are TRBV18 and TRBJ2-1, with 10 bases that match TRBD1. Per the germline V gene, CDR1 is KGHSH and CDR2 is LQKENI. The CDR3 totals 16 residues. V lost 2 bases to trimming and J lost 3 bases; unmatched junction nucleotides: 4. This CDR3 is CASSPRGQGGYNEQFF. For the CDR3, the DNA is TGTGCCAGCTCACCAAGAGGACAGGGGGGCTACAATGAGCAGTTCTTC.

This clone was seen a few times. Relative to the germline gene, one junction end is altered; a read error may explain this. The CDR3 nucleotides read TGTGCCGGCTCACTCACTAGAGGGAACCCCGGGGAGCTGTTTTTT. Protein: CAGSLTRGNPGELFF. The chain employs TRBV18 and TRBJ2-2; TRBD2 is a possible D gene (5 bases). The CDR3 covers 15 residues. The germline V gene encodes CDR1 KGHSH and CDR2 LQKENI.

The rearrangement uses TRBV18 and TRBJ2-6; the D is unclear. This CDR3 is built from 13 residues. V was trimmed by 2 bases and J by 5 bases, leaving 4 bases between them. Looked up from germline, CDR1 is KGHSH and CDR2 is LQKENI. The CDR3 reads CASSPSRANVLTF. Here the CDR3 DNA reads TGTGCCAGCTCACCATCAAGGGCCAACGTCCTGACTTTC.

The chain combines TRBV7-9 with TRBJ2-5; TRBD1 agrees at 7 bases. The end of the DNA fits TRBJ2-7 better, so the J call may be wrong. Germline V gene sequence: CDR1 SEHNR, CDR2 FQNEAQ (reference sequence). The CDR3 has 17 residues. The CDR3 loop reads CASSPIPGQETSYEQYF. The CDR3 DNA sequence: TGTGCCAGCAGCCCGATCCCCGGACAGGAGACCTCCTACGAGCAGTACTTC.